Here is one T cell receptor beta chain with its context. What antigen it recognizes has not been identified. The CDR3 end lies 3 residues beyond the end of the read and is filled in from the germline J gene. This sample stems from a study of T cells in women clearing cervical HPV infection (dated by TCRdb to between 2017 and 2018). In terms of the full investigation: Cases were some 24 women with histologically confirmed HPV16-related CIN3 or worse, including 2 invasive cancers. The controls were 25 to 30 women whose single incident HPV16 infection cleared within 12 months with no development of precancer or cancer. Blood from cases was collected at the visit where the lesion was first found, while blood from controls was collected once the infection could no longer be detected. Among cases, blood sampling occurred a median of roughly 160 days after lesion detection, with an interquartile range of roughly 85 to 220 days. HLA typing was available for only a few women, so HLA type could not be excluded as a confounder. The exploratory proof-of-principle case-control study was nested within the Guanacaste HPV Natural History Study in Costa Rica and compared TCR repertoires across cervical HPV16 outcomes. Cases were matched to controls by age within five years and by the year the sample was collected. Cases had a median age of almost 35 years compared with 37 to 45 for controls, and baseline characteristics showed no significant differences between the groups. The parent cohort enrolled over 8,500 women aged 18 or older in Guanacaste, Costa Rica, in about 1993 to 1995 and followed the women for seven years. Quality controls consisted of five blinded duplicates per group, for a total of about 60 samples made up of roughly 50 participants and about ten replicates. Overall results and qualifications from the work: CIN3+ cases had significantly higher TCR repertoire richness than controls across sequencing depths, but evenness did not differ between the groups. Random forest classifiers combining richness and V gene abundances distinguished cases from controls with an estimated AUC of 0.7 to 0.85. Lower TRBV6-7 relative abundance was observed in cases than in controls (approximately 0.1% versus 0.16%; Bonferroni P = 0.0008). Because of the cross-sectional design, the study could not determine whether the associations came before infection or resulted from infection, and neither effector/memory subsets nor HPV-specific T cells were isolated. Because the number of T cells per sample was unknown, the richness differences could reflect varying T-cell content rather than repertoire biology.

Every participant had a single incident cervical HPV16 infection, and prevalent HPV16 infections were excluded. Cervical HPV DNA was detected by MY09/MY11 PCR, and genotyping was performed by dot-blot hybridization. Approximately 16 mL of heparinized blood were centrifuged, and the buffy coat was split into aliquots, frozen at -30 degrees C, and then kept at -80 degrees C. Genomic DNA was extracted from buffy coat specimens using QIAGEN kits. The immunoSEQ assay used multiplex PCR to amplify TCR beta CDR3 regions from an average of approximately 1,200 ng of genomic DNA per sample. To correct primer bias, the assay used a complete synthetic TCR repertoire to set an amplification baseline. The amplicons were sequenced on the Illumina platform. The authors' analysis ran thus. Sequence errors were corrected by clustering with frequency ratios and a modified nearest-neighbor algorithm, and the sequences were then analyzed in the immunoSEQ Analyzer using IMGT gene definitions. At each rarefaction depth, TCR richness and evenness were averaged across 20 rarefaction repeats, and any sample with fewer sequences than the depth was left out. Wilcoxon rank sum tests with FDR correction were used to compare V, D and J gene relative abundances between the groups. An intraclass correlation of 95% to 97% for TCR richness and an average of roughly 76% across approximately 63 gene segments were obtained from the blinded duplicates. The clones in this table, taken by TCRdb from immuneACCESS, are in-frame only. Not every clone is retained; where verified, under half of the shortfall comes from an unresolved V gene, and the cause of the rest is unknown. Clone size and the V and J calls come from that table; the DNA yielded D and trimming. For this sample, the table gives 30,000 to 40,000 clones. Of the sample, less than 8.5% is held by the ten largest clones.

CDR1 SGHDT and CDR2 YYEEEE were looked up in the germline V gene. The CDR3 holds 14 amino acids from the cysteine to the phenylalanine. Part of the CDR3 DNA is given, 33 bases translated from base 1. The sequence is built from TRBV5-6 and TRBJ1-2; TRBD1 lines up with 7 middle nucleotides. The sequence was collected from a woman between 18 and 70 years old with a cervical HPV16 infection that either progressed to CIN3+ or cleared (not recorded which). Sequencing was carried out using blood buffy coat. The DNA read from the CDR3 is TGTGCCAGCAGCTTCGGGACAGACTTCTACGAC. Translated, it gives CASSFGTDFYD. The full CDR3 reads CASSFGTDFYDYTF.